The clone carrying this TCR beta chain was counted many times. Uncontrolled infection, other autoimmune disease, pregnancy or lactation excluded patients. These data originate in a study of T cells in Graves' hyperthyroidism and ophthalmopathy. Study as a whole: Peripheral blood was collected at initial diagnosis, before any treatment.

Amplification yielded TCR beta CDR3 regions, with RNA transcripts as the source. First-round RT-PCR targeting the TCR CDR3 was performed with the HTBI primer set. TCRdb reprocessed the multiplex PCR reads with MiXCR, giving one entry per CDR3 protein. The sample has under 250,000 distinct CDR3 sequences, over 15% seen once; the top ten hold approximately 50%. This CDR3 is built from 12 residues. V was cut by 4 bases and J by 6 bases, with 8 bases left in between. Germline V CDR1 and CDR2: SGHAT, FQNNGV. The clonotype comes from a man aged 50-60 years with Graves' hyperthyroidism. Sequenced material: blood. The chain has TRBV11-2 and TRBJ2-3; D gene ambiguous. The CDR3 sequence is CASSSQADTQYF. CDR3 nucleotide sequence: TGTGCCAGCAGCTCCCAAGCGGATACGCAGTATTTT.